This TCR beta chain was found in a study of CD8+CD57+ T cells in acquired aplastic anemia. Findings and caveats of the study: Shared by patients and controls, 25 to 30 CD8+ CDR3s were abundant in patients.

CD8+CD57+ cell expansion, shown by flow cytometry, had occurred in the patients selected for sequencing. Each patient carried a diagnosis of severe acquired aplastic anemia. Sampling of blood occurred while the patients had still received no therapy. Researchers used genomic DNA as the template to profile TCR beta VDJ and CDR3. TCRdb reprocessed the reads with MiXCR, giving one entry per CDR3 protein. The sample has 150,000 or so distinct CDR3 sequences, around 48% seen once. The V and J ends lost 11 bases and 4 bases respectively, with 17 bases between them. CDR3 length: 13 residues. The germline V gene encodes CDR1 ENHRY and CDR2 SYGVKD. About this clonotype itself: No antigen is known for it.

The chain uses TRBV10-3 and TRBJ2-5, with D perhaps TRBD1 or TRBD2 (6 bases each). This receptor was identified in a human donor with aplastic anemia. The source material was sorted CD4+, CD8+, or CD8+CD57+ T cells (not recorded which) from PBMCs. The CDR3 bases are TGTGCCTGCTCGTTGGGGGGCAGAGAGACCCAGTACTTC. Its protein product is CACSLGGRETQYF.